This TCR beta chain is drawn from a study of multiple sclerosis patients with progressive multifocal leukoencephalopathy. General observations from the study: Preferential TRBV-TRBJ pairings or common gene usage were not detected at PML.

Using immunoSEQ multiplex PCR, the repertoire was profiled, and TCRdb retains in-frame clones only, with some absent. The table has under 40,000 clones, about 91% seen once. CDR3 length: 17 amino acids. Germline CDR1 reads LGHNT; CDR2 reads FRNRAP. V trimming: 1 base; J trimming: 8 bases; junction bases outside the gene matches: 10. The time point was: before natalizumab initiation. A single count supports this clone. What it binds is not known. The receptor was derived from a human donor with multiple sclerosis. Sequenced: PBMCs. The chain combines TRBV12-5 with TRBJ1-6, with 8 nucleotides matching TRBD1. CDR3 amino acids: CASGLGRDRGEDSPLHF. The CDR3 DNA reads TGTGCTAGTGGTTTGGGTCGAGACAGGGGAGAGGATTCACCCCTCCACTTT.